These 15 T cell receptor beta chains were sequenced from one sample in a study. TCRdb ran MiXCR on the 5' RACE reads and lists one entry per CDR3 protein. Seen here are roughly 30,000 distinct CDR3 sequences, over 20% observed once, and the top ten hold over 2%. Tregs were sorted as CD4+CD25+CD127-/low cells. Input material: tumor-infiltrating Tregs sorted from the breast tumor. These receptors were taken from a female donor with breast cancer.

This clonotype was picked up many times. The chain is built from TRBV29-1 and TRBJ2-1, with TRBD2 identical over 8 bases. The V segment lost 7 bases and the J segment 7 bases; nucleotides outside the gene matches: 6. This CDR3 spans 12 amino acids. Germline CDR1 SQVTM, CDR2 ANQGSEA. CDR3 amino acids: CSAAGRGNEQFF. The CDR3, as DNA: TGCAGCGCTGCCGGGAGGGGGAATGAGCAGTTCTTC.

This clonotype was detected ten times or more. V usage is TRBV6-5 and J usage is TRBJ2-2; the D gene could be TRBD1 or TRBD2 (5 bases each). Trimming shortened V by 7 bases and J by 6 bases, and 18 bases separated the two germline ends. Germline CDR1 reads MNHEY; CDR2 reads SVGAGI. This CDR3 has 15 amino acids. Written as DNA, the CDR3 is TGTGCCAGCATGCAGGGAGAGACTTTAGCCGGGGAGCTGTTTTTT. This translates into CASMQGETLAGELFF.

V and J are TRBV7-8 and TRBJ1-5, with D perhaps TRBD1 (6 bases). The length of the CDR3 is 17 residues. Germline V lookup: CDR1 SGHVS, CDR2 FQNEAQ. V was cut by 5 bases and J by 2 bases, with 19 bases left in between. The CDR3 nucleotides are TGTGCCAGCAGCCCTCTTGGGGGGCGCAGGCGCAATCAGCCCCAGCATTTT. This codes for CASSPLGGRRRNQPQHF.

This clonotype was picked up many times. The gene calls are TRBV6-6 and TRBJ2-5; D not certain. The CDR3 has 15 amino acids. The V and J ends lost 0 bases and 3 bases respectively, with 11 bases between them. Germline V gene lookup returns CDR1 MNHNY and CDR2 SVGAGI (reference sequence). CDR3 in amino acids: CASSYSQRAKETQYF. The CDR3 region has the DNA TGTGCCAGCAGTTACTCACAGAGAGCTAAAGAGACCCAGTACTTC.

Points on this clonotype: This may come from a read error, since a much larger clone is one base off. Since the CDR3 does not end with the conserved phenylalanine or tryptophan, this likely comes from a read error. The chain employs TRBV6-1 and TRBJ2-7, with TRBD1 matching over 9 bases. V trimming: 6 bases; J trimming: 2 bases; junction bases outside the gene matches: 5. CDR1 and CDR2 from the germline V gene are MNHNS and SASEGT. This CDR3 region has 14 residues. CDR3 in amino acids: CASSLGQGPYEQYL. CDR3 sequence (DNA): TGTGCCAGCAGCCTGGGACAGGGTCCCTACGAGCAGTACCTC.

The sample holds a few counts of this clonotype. CDR3 DNA: TGTGCCAGCAGTTACCCCCAGGGGGCCACCTACGAGCAGTACTTC. It yields the protein CASSYPQGATYEQYF. The rearrangement joins TRBV6-2 or TRBV6-3 to TRBJ2-7, with 8 nucleotides matching TRBD1. V lost 2 bases to trimming and J lost 2 bases; unmatched junction nucleotides: 5. Per the germline V gene, CDR1 is MNHEY and CDR2 is SVGEGT. This CDR3 has 15 amino acids.

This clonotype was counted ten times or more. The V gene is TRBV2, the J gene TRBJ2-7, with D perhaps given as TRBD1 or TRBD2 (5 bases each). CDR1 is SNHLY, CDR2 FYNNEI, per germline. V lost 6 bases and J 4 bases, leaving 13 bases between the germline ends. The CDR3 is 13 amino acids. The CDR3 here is CASSSGSRYEQYF. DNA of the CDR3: TGTGCCAGCAGCTCAGGGAGTAGGTACGAGCAGTACTTC. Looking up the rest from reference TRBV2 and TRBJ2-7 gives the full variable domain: EPEVTQTPSHQVTQMGQEVILRCVPISNHLYFYWYRQILGQKVEFLVSFYNNEISEKSEIFDDQFSVERPDGSNFTLKIRSTKLEDSAMYFCASSSGSRYEQYFGPGTRLTVT.

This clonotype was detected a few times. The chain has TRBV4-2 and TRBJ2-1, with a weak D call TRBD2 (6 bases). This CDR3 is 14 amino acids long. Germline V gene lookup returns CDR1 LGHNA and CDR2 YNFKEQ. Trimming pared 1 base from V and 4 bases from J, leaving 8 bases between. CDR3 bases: TGTGCCAGCAGCCAAGGGGGGGATTACAATGAGCAGTTCTTC. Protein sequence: CASSQGGDYNEQFF.

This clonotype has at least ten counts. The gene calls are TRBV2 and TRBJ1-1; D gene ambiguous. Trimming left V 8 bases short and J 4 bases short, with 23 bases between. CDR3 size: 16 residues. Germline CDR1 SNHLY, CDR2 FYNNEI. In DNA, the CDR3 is TGTGCCAGCCGCAGCAAACCTGTCATGGGAAGCACTGAAGCTTTCTTT. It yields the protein CASRSKPVMGSTEAFF.

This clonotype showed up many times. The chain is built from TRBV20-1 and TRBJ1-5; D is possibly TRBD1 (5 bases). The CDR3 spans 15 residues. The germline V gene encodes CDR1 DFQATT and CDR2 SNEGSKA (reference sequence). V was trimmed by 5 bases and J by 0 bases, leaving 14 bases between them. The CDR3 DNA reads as TGCAGTGCTCCGGTGGGGCAAAATAGCAATCAGCCCCAGCATTTT. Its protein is CSAPVGQNSNQPQHF.

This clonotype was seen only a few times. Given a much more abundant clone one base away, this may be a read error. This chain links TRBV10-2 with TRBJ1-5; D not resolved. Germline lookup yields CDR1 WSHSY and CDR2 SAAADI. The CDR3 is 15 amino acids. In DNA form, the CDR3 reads TGCGCCAGCAGTGAGTCGTCCACGGGTAATCAGCCCCGGCATTTT. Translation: CASSESSTGNQPRHF.

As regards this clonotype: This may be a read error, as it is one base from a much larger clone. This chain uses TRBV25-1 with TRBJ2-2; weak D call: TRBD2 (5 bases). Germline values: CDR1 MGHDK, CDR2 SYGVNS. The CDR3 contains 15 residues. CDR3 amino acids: CASSDTGVNTGEPFF. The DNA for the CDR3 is TGTGCCAGCAGTGACACCGGGGTTAACACCGGGGAGCCGTTTTTT.

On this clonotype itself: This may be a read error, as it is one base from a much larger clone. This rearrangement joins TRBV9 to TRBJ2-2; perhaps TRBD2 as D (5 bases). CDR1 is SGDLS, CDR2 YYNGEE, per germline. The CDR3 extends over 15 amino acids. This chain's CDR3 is CASSVGPLGPGELVF. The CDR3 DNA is TGTGCCAGCAGCGTAGGCCCGTTGGGCCCCGGGGAGCTGGTTTTT. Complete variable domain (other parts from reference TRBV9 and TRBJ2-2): DSGVTQTPKHLITATGQRVTLRCSPRSGDLSVYWYQQSLDQGLQFLIQYYNGEERAKGNILERFSAQQFPDLHSELNLSSLELGDSALYFCASSVGPLGPGELVFGEGSRLTVL.

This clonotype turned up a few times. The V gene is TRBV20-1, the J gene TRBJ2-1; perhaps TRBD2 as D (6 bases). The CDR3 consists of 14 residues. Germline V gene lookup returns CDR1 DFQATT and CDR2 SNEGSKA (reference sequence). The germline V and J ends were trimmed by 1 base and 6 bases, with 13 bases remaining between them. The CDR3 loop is CSARGQTRFNEQFF. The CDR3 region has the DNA TGCAGTGCTAGAGGACAGACTAGGTTCAATGAGCAGTTCTTC.

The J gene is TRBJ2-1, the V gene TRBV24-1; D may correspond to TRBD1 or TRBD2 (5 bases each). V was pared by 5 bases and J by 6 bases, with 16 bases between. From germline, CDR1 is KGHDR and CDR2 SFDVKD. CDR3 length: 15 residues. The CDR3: CATSALGDPSNEQFF. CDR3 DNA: TGTGCCACCAGTGCCCTGGGGGACCCTTCCAATGAGCAGTTCTTC.